These 16 T cell receptor beta chains were sequenced from one sample in a study of blood T cell repertoires in COVID-19. The assay was immunoSEQ multiplex PCR, and TCRdb's table has in-frame clones only and misses some. The sample has about 98,000 clones; roughly 84% are singletons. Sequenced sample: peripheral blood. The receptors were sampled from a human donor in a cohort sampled during active COVID-19.

The genes are TRBV4-1 and TRBJ2-1, with 13 bases matching TRBD2. The CDR3 is 16 amino acids. With V trimmed by 7 bases and J by 4 bases, 7 bases remained unmatched. Germline assignment: CDR1 MGHRA and CDR2 YSYEKL. CDR3 in amino acids: CASKAGLAGKYNEQFF. The CDR3 bases are TGCGCCAGCAAGGCGGGACTAGCGGGGAAGTACAATGAGCAGTTCTTC.

This clone was observed a handful of times. V gene TRBV5-1 combines with J gene TRBJ1-4; D is uncertain. V was pared by 4 bases and J by 5 bases, with 15 bases between. Germline V gene lookup returns CDR1 SGHRS and CDR2 YFSETQ. The CDR3 has 15 amino acids. This CDR3 reads CASSPRGEENEKLFF. The DNA for the CDR3 is TGCGCCAGCAGCCCCCGTGGAGAAGAGAATGAAAAACTGTTTTTT.

In nucleotides, the CDR3 is TGTGCCAGCAGTACCAACCGGGACAGAGAACTCGATGGCTACACCTTC. Its translation: CASSTNRDRELDGYTF. The J gene is TRBJ1-2, the V gene TRBV6-2 or TRBV6-3, with 7 bases lining up with TRBD1. The germline V gene encodes CDR1 MNHEY and CDR2 SVGEGT. V gave up 5 bases and J gave up 6 bases; unmatched junction bases: 15. CDR3 length equals 16 residues.

V is TRBV7-9 and J is TRBJ2-3, with TRBD1 matching over 7 bases. The germline V gene encodes CDR1 SEHNR and CDR2 FQNEAQ (reference sequence). V was clipped by 3 bases and J by 5 bases; unmatched bases: 2. This CDR3 has 13 amino acids. CDR3 protein: CASSFTGVDTQYF. The CDR3 DNA sequence: TGTGCCAGCAGCTTTACAGGGGTAGATACGCAGTATTTT.

The V call is TRBV30, the J call TRBJ2-2, with 7 nucleotides matching TRBD2. The V gene's germline CDR1 is GTSNPN and CDR2 SVGIG (reference sequence). The CDR3 sequence is 17 residues long. The V gene end was trimmed by 0 bases and the J gene end by 5 bases; junction bases not matched to a gene: 12. Here the CDR3 DNA reads TGTGCCTGGAGTGTACCGAAAGCGGGGTGGGATACCGGGGAGCTGTTTTTT. Protein: CAWSVPKAGWDTGELFF.

This sequence joins TRBV4-1 and TRBJ1-4; D is possibly TRBD1 (5 bases). The CDR3 extends over 17 amino acids. Between the trimmed V and J ends, which lost 1 base and 7 bases, there was a span of 19 bases. Germline CDR1 and CDR2: MGHRA and YSYEKL. This CDR3 reads CASSQVVPRGFTEKLFF. The CDR3 DNA reads TGCGCCAGCAGCCAAGTGGTGCCCCGGGGGTTTACTGAAAAACTGTTTTTT.

The chain couples TRBV3-1 (or the pseudogene TRBV3-2) to TRBJ2-7; a possible D gene is TRBD2 (6 bases). V was trimmed by 6 bases and J by 2 bases, leaving 14 bases between them. The CDR3 extends over 14 amino acids. From germline, CDR1 is LGHDT and CDR2 YNNKEL (reference sequence). CDR3 loop: CASRKGGATYEQYF. CDR3 DNA sequence: TGTGCCAGCAGAAAGGGCGGGGCTACCTACGAGCAGTACTTC.

This clone appeared a single time. The J gene is TRBJ1-4, the V gene TRBV18; D is possibly TRBD1 (6 bases). Germline V gene sequence: CDR1 KGHSH, CDR2 LQKENI. Trimming took off 6 bases at V and 8 bases at J, with 19 bases between the two ends. The CDR3 spans 15 residues. This CDR3 reads CASSAGQGWTEKLFF. The CDR3 DNA reads TGTGCCAGCTCCGCCGGGCAGGGGTGGACGGAAAAACTGTTTTTT. The full variable domain, in which reference TRBV18 and TRBJ1-4 provide the parts outside the CDR3, is NAGVMQNPRHLVRRRGQEARLRCSPMKGHSHVYWYRQLPEEGLKFMVYLQKENIIDESGMPKERFSAEFPKEGPSILRIQQVVRGDSAAYFCASSAGQGWTEKLFFGSGTQLSVL.

The rearrangement uses TRBV19 and TRBJ1-5; D unclear. The V end lost 5 bases, the J end lost 0 bases, and 17 bases lay between the germline ends. The CDR3 is 17 residues long. Germline CDR1 LNHDA, CDR2 SQIVND (reference sequence). CDR3 DNA: TGTGCCAGTAGTCCGGGAGGCAGAACCCATAGCAATCAGCCCCAGCATTTT. Translation: CASSPGGRTHSNQPQHF.

The J gene is TRBJ2-1, the V gene TRBV5-4, with 13 bases aligning to TRBD2. Trimming at V came to 5 bases and at J to 9 bases, leaving 8 bases not matched to a gene. In germline, CDR1 is SGHNT, CDR2 YYREEE (reference sequence). The CDR3 covers 15 residues. DNA of the CDR3: TGTGCCAGCAGGACCGGACTAGCGGGGGACGGTGAGCAGTTCTTC. This translates into CASRTGLAGDGEQFF.

This chain joins TRBV4-3 and TRBJ2-2, with 9 bases fitting TRBD2. The trim removed 6 bases at V and 3 bases at J, leaving 5 bases unmatched. This CDR3 is built from 15 residues. Germline-derived CDR1 and CDR2 are LGHNA and YSLEER. This chain's CDR3 is CASRAGTSYTGELFF. Written as DNA, the CDR3 is TGCGCCAGCAGGGCCGGGACTAGCTACACCGGGGAGCTGTTTTTT.

The V and J genes are TRBV2 and TRBJ2-2; 10 positions agree with TRBD2. With V trimmed by 5 bases and J by 4 bases, 7 bases remained unmatched. The CDR3 consists of 16 residues. From germline, CDR1 is SNHLY and CDR2 FYNNEI. The CDR3 bases are TGTGCCAGCAGTCCTCAGACTAGCGGGCCCACCGGGGAGCTGTTTTTT. Its translation is CASSPQTSGPTGELFF.

This chain joins TRBV30 and TRBJ1-6, with a weak D call TRBD1 (5 bases). Germline lookup yields CDR1 GTSNPN and CDR2 SVGIG (reference sequence). V dropped 4 bases and J dropped 11 bases, with 18 bases sitting between them. This CDR3 is built from 14 residues. The CDR3 is CAWTTAARGTPLHF. The CDR3 DNA follows: TGTGCCTGGACCACAGCCGCCCGGGGGACACCCCTCCACTTT.

The CDR3: CASSFGIDPGTDTQYF. The CDR3, as DNA: TGTGCCAGCAGCTTCGGGATTGATCCCGGCACAGATACGCAGTATTTT. The rearrangement joins TRBV7-3 to TRBJ2-3; possible D gene TRBD2, 5 bases. The CDR3 totals 16 residues. V shed 3 bases and J shed 1 base, with 14 bases lying between them. The germline V gene has CDR1 SGHTA and CDR2 FQGTGA.

The chain employs TRBV4-2 and TRBJ1-5; D call uncertain. The CDR3 contains 18 residues. Germline V gives CDR1 LGHNA, CDR2 YNFKEQ. The V gene lost 2 bases and the J gene lost 6 bases, with 23 bases spanning the gap. The CDR3 reads CASSQTTASIAPGQPQHF. The CDR3 coding sequence is TGTGCCAGCAGCCAAACAACTGCGTCAATCGCCCCGGGTCAGCCCCAGCATTTT.

The rearrangement uses TRBV7-9 and TRBJ1-3, with 9 bases aligning to TRBD1. J lost 8 bases, V lost 5 bases, and 13 bases had no gene match. From germline, CDR1 is SEHNR and CDR2 FQNEAQ (reference sequence). The CDR3 has 16 amino acids. The DNA for the CDR3 is TGTGCCAGCAGCCCTCGGGGGAACAGGGGGCTTGACACCATATATTTT. Its protein is CASSPRGNRGLDTIYF.